Reported below is one T cell receptor (beta chain). Its specificity is unknown. These data belong to a study of cytotoxic CD8 clonotypes in ibrutinib-treated CLL. The overall study: Across the patients, about a dozen were relapsed/refractory, approximately 15 treatment-naive and about 17 IGHV unmutated. The study recorded mean values of about 260,000 productive templates and 100,000 or so productive rearrangements per sample.

The protocol was immunoSEQ multiplex PCR, while the TCRdb copy is restricted to in-frame clones and leaves out a portion. This sample has 70,000 to 80,000 clones; 83% occur once, and the top ten carry approximately 35%. Germline V gives CDR1 GTSNPN, CDR2 SVGIG (reference sequence). The CDR3 is 14 residues long. Losses at the gene ends were 4 bases for V and 4 bases for J; bases not matched to a gene: 8. Study results and caveats: Against age-matched healthy donors, baseline clonality ran higher and tracked circulating CD8+ T-cell counts. Clonotypes that were public were uncommon, and they contracted or stayed stable on treatment.

The clonotype was recovered from a human donor with chronic lymphocytic leukemia. The specimen comprised PBMCs, sampled after 24 months of ibrutinib treatment. This sequence joins TRBV30 and TRBJ2-3; the match to TRBD2 covers 7 bases. For the CDR3, the DNA is TGTGCCTGGATGTTGGCGGGAGCGGCAGATACGCAGTATTTT. Amino acids: CAWMLAGAADTQYF.